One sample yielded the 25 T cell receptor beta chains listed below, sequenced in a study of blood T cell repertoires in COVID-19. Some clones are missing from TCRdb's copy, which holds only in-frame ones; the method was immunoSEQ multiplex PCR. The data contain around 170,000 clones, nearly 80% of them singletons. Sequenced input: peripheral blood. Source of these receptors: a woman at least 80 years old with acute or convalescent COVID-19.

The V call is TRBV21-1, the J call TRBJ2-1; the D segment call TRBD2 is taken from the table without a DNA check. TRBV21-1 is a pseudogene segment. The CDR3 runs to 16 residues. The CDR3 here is CASSKGGLAGDNEQFF. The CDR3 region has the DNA TGTGCCAGCAGCAAAGGGGGCCTAGCGGGCGACAATGAGCAGTTCTTC.

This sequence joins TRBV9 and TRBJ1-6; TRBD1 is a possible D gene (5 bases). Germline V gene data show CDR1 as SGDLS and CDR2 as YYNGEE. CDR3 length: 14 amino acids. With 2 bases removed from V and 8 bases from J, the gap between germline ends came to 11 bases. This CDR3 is CASSVKGKDSPLHF. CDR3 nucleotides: TGTGCCAGCAGCGTGAAGGGGAAAGATTCACCCCTCCACTTT.

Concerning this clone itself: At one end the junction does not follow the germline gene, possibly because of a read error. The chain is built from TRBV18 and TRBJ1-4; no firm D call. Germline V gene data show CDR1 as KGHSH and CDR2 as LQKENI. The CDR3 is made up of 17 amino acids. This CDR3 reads CASSPRLADFTIEKLFF. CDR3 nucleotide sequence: TGTGCCAGCTCACCACGTCTGGCAGACTTCACTATTGAAAAACTGTTTTTT. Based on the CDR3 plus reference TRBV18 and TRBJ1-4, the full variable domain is NAGVMQNPRHLVRRRGQEARLRCSPMKGHSHVYWYRQLPEEGLKFMVYLQKENIIDESGMPKERFSAEFPKEGPSILRIQQVVRGDSAAYFCASSPRLADFTIEKLFFGSGTQLSVL.

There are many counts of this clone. CDR3 sequence: CASSLSPRTGRNEQFF. CDR3 DNA sequence: TGTGCCAGCAGTTTGTCCCCCAGGACAGGGCGCAATGAGCAGTTCTTC. The V call is TRBV28, the J call TRBJ2-1; 8 bases are a match to TRBD1. V shed 3 bases and J 6 bases; nucleotides not matched to a gene: 10. CDR1 and CDR2 (germline): MDHEN, SYDVKM. The CDR3 runs to 16 residues.

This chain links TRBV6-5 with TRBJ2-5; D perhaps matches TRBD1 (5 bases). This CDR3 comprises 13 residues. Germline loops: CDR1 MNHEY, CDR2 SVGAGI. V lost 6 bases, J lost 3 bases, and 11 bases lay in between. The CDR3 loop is CASRGQGKETQYF. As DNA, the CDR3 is TGTGCCAGCAGAGGGCAGGGTAAAGAGACCCAGTACTTC.

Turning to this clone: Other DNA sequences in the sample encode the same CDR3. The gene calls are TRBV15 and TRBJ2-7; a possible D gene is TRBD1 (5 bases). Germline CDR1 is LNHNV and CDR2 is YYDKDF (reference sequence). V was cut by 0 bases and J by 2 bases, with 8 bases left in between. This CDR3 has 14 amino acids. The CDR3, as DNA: TGTGCCACCAGCAGAGATAGGGGAACCTACGAGCAGTACTTC. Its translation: CATSRDRGTYEQYF.

The CDR3 nucleotides read TGTGCCACCATAGCGGGAGGCGGGGAGACCGGGGAGCTGTTTTTT. This gives the protein CATIAGGGETGELFF. The J gene is TRBJ2-2, the V gene TRBV19; 10 nucleotides line up with TRBD2. The V and J ends lost 10 bases and 5 bases, in that order; junction bases with no gene match: 10. This CDR3 contains 15 residues. Germline CDR1 reads LNHDA; CDR2 reads SQIVND (reference sequence).

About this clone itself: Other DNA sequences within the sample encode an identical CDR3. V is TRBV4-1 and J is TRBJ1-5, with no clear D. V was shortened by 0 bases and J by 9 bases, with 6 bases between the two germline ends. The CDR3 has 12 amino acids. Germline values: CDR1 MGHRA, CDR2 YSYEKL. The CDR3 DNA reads TGCGCCAGCAGCCAAGAAGCCGGGCCCCAGCATTTT. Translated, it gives CASSQEAGPQHF.

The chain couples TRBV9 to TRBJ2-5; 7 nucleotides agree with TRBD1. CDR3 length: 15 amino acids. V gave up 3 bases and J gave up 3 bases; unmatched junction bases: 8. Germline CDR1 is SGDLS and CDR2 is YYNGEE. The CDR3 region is CASSGTGTAEETQYF. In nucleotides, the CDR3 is TGTGCCAGCAGCGGAACCGGGACAGCTGAAGAGACCCAGTACTTC. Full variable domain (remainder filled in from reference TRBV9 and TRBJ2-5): DSGVTQTPKHLITATGQRVTLRCSPRSGDLSVYWYQQSLDQGLQFLIQYYNGEERAKGNILERFSAQQFPDLHSELNLSSLELGDSALYFCASSGTGTAEETQYFGPGTRLLVL.

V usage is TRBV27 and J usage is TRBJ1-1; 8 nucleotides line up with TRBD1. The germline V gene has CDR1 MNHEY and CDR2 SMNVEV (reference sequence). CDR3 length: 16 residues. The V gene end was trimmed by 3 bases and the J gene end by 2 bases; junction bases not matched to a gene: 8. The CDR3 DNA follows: TGTGCCAGCAGTTTCAACAGGGGGGAAGGCAACACTGAAGCTTTCTTT. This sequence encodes CASSFNRGEGNTEAFF.

The CDR3 nucleotides read TGTGCCAGTAGCCCGGGGTTGACCGGGGAGCTGTTTTTT. It translates to CASSPGLTGELFF. This chain connects TRBV19 to TRBJ2-2; D may be TRBD2 (5 bases). The CDR3 sequence is 13 residues long. V was clipped by 6 bases and J by 5 bases, with 10 bases between them. Germline loops: CDR1 LNHDA, CDR2 SQIVND (reference sequence).

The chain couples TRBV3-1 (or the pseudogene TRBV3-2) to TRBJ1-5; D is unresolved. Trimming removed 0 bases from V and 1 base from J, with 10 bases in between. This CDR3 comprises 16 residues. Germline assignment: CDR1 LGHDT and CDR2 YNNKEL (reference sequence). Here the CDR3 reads CASSQDFQVSNQPQHF. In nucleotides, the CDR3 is TGTGCCAGCAGCCAAGATTTTCAGGTCAGCAATCAGCCCCAGCATTTT.

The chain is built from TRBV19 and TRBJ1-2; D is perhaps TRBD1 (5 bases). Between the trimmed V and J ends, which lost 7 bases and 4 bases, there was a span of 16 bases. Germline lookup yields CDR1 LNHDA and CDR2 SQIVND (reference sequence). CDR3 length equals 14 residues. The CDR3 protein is CASTPGQGSYGYTF. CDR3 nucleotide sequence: TGTGCCAGTACCCCAGGGCAGGGTTCCTATGGCTACACCTTC.

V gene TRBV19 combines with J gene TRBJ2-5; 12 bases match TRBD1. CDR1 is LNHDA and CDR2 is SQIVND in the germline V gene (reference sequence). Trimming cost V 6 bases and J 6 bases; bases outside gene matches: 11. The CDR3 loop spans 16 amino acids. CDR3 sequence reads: CASSNVGTGGIKTQYF. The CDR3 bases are TGTGCCAGTAGCAATGTCGGGACAGGGGGCATAAAGACCCAGTACTTC.

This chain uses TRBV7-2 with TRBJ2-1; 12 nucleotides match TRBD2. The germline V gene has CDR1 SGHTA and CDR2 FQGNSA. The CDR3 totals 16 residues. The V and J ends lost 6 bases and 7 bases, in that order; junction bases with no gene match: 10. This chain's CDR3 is CASSLTSGSLGNEQFF. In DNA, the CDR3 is TGTGCCAGCAGTCTGACTAGCGGGAGTCTGGGTAATGAGCAGTTCTTC.

Here the CDR3 DNA reads TGCGCCAGCAGCCCTCGTGGGGCGCCTCAGCCCCAGCATTTT. As protein: CASSPRGAPQPQHF. V is TRBV5-1 and J is TRBJ1-5; a weak D match, TRBD1 (5 bases). This CDR3 has 14 amino acids. Trimming took off 4 bases at V and 6 bases at J, with 14 bases between the two ends. Germline CDR1 reads SGHRS; CDR2 reads YFSETQ.

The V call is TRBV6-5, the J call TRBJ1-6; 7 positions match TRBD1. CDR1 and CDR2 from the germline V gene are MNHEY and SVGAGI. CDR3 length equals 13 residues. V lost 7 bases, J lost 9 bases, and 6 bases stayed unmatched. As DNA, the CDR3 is TGTGCCAGCAATACCGGGACAGCTTCACCCCTCCACTTT. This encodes CASNTGTASPLHF.

For the CDR3, the DNA is TGCGCCAGCAGCTTGGGGAGGGGATCAGAGACCCAGTACTTC. Its protein is CASSLGRGSETQYF. J is TRBJ2-5 and V is TRBV5-1, with TRBD2 as a possible D gene (6 bases). The V gene lost 0 bases and the J gene lost 4 bases, with 10 bases spanning the gap. The CDR3 totals 14 residues. CDR1 SGHRS and CDR2 YFSETQ come from the germline V gene.

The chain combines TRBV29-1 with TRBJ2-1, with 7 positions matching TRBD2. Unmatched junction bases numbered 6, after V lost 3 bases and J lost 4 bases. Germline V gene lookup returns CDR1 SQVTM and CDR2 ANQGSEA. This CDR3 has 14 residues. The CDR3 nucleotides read TGCAGCGTTGATGGGGGAGGGCCTTACAATGAGCAGTTCTTC. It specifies CSVDGGGPYNEQFF.

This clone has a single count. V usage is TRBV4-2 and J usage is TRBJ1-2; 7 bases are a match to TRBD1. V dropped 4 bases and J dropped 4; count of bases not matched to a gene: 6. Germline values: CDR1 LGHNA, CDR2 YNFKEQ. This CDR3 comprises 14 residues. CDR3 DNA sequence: TGTGCCAGCAGCCCCCAGGGGGACACCTATGGCTACACCTTC. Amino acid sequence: CASSPQGDTYGYTF.

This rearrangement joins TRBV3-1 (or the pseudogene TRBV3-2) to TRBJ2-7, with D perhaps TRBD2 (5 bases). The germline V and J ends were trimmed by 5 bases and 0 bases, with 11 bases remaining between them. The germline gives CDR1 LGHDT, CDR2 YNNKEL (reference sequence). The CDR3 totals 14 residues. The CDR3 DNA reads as TGTGCCAGCAGCAAACTAGGGTCCTCCTACGAGCAGTACTTC. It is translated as CASSKLGSSYEQYF.

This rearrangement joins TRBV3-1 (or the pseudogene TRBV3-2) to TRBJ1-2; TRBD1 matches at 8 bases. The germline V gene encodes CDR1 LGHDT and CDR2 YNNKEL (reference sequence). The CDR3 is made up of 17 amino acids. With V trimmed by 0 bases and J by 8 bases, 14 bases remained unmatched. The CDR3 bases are TGTGCCAGCAGCCAAGATTTGGCAGGGGGCGCTTTGAGGGGCTACACCTTC. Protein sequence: CASSQDLAGGALRGYTF.

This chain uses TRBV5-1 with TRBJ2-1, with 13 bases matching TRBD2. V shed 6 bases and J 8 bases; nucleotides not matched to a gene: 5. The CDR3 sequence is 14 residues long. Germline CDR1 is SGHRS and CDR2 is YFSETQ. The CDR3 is CASKLAGGPHEQFF. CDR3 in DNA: TGCGCCAGCAAACTAGCGGGAGGGCCACATGAGCAGTTCTTC.

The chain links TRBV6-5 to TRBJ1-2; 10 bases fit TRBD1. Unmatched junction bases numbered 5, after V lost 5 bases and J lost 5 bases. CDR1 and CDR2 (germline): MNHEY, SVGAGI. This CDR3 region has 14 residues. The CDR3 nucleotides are TGTGCCAGCAGTCCGGGACAGGGGTCATATGGCTACACCTTC. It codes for CASSPGQGSYGYTF.

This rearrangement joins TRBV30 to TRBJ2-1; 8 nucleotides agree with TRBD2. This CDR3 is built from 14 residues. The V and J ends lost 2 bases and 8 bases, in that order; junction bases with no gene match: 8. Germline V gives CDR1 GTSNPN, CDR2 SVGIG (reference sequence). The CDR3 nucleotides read TGTGCCTGGAGTCGAGCGGGGGACGACTATGAGCAGTTCTTC. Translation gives CAWSRAGDDYEQFF.